Listed here are 2 T cell receptor beta chains from one sample, sequenced in a study of T cells in Graves' hyperthyroidism and ophthalmopathy. Researchers took RNA transcripts and amplified the TCR beta CDR3 regions from them. The HTBI primer set drove a first-round RT-PCR of the TCR CDR3. A single record per CDR3 protein comes from TCRdb applying MiXCR to the multiplex PCR reads. Here the sample spans over 500,000 distinct CDR3 sequences, approximately 16% being singletons. Sequencing was done on a sample of blood. The receptors were sampled from a woman younger than 45 with Graves' ophthalmopathy.

This clonotype occurred many times. The genes are TRBV10-1 and TRBJ2-1, with 7 bases that match TRBD1. Germline assignment: CDR1 WNHNN and CDR2 SYGVQD (reference sequence). The CDR3 totals 15 residues. With 5 bases clipped from V and 3 bases from J, the junction kept 7 bases outside the gene matches. Written as DNA, the CDR3 is TGCGCCAGCAGTAACCGGGACAGAGACTACAATGAGCAGTTCTTC. Translated, it gives CASSNRDRDYNEQFF.

The rearrangement uses TRBV5-5 and TRBJ2-3; 9 bases agree with TRBD1. CDR3 size: 16 residues. J was trimmed by 4 bases and V by 0 bases; bases with no gene match: 6. Germline V gives CDR1 SGHKS, CDR2 YYEKEE (reference sequence). The CDR3 sequence is CASSLDRDRVSDTQYF. CDR3 sequence (DNA): TGTGCCAGCAGCTTGGATCGGGACAGGGTATCAGATACGCAGTATTTT.